The source of this T cell receptor beta chain is a study of T cell changes during pregnancy in multiple sclerosis. The method was immunoSEQ multiplex PCR; TCRdb's version includes in-frame clones alone and lacks a portion of them. The sample contains over 85,000 clones, 91% of which appear only once. V lost 8 bases and J 5 bases, leaving 8 bases between the germline ends. Germline values: CDR1 MRHNA, CDR2 SNTAGT. The length of the CDR3 is 11 residues. This sample comprised peripheral blood, obtained after pregnancy. The clonotype originates from a female donor in good health, enrolled as a control in a pregnancy study. This chain joins TRBV6-4 and TRBJ2-3, with a weak D call TRBD2 (5 bases). For the CDR3, the DNA is TGTGCCAGCCATGAGGGAGATACGCAGTATTTT. It specifies CASHEGDTQYF.